This TCR delta chain was recovered during a study of gamma-delta chains in newborns, infants, children. At the level of the study: Polyclonal expansion of innate γδ T cells after birth follows microbial exposure.

TCRdb reanalysed the reads via CATT. The data show 5,700 or so delta-chain clones, with roughly 0.41% seen just once and 12% to 15% held by the top ten. By share, this clone ranks as medium-sized. The sample holds other DNA sequences that translate to the same CDR3. CDR1 NSMFDY and CDR2 ISSIKDK come from the germline V gene. The V segment lost 0 bases and the J segment 4 bases; nucleotides outside the gene matches: 5. This CDR3 contains 15 residues. The material sequenced was blood. This TCR derives from a child who was a newborn, infant or young child, either healthy, febrile or measles-vaccinated (not recorded which). This sequence joins TRAV29/DV5 and TRDJ1; 11 bases match TRDD3. The CDR3 DNA is TGTGCAGCAAGCGAACTAACTGGGGGATACGATAAACTCATCTTT. Its protein is CAASELTGGYDKLIF.